This passage covers 29 T cell receptor beta chains from one sample sequenced in a study of blood T cell repertoires in COVID-19. Clones were read by immunoSEQ multiplex PCR, and TCRdb kept only the in-frame ones, dropping some. The repertoire includes 130,000 or so clones, 80% to 90% of them detected once, and about 3.7% sits in the top ten. The specimen was PBMCs or T cells enriched from blood (not recorded which). These TCRs come from a woman aged 45-65 years with acute COVID-19.

This chain uses TRBV28 with TRBJ2-5, with TRBD2 as a possible D gene (5 bases). This CDR3 region has 15 residues. The ends were cut back, 5 bases at V and 5 bases at J, with 18 bases in the middle. The germline gives CDR1 MDHEN, CDR2 SYDVKM. The CDR3 DNA reads TGTGCCAGCAGTCTGGAGAGAGGGTACGGGGAGACCCAGTACTTC. This encodes CASSLERGYGETQYF.

This chain joins TRBV7-9 and TRBJ2-4, with 10 bases lining up with TRBD1. Germline lookup yields CDR1 SEHNR and CDR2 FQNEAQ (reference sequence). The V segment lost 6 bases and the J segment 5 bases; nucleotides outside the gene matches: 4. The CDR3 is 14 residues long. In DNA form, the CDR3 reads TGTGCCAGCAGTAAGGACAGGGGGGAAAACATTCAGTACTTC. Amino acids: CASSKDRGENIQYF.

The chain employs TRBV9 and TRBJ2-5, with TRBD2 as a possible D gene (6 bases). This CDR3 has 16 residues. The germline V gene has CDR1 SGDLS and CDR2 YYNGEE. V lost 0 bases and J lost 2, with 14 bases in between. CDR3 in amino acids: CASSVERDSVQETQYF. The DNA of the CDR3 is TGTGCCAGCAGCGTAGAACGGGACTCCGTACAAGAGACCCAGTACTTC.

The chain joins TRBV27 to TRBJ1-6; D may be TRBD1 (5 bases). The V end lost 3 bases, the J end lost 8 bases, and 11 bases lay between the germline ends. Germline V gene lookup returns CDR1 MNHEY and CDR2 SMNVEV (reference sequence). The CDR3 is 14 amino acids. The chain's CDR3 is CASSFSRADSPLHF. The CDR3 DNA follows: TGTGCCAGCAGTTTTTCCAGGGCGGATTCACCCCTCCACTTT.

The chain combines TRBV5-4 with TRBJ2-7, with 8 bases matching TRBD1. J was trimmed by 2 bases and V by 0 bases; bases with no gene match: 1. Germline CDR1 and CDR2: SGHNT and YYREEE (reference sequence). This CDR3 has 14 residues. The CDR3 sequence is CASSLGTGTYEQYF. In DNA, the CDR3 is TGTGCCAGCAGCTTGGGGACAGGGACCTACGAGCAGTACTTC.

The rearrangement joins TRBV7-3 to TRBJ2-2, with 8 bases matching TRBD2. Unmatched junction bases numbered 10, after V lost 5 bases and J lost 2 bases. The CDR3 sequence is 17 residues long. Per germline, CDR1 SGHTA and CDR2 FQGTGA. The CDR3 bases are TGTGCCAGCAGCCCAAGTGCACTAGCGGCAAACACCGGGGAGCTGTTTTTT. Amino acids: CASSPSALAANTGELFF. The full variable domain, with the rest looked up from reference TRBV7-3 and TRBJ2-2, is GAGVSQTPSNKVTEKGKYVELRCDPISGHTALYWYRQSLGQGPEFLIYFQGTGAADDSGLPNDRFFAVRPEGSVSTLKIQRTERGDSAVYLCASSPSALAANTGELFFGEGSRLTVL.

This clone was seen more than once but under ten times. The rearrangement links TRBV6-5 to TRBJ1-6, with no clear D. Germline lookup yields CDR1 MNHEY and CDR2 SVGAGI. The length of the CDR3 is 13 residues. The ends were cut back, 8 bases at V and 5 bases at J, with 10 bases in the middle. The CDR3 DNA follows: TGTGCCAGCGGCGGGGTGGATAATTCACCCCTCCACTTT. Encoded protein: CASGGVDNSPLHF.

V is TRBV9 and J is TRBJ2-1; unclear D gene. The CDR3 contains 12 residues. Germline CDR1 and CDR2: SGDLS and YYNGEE. V lost 0 bases, J lost 10 bases, and 8 bases lay in between. CDR3 DNA: TGTGCCAGCAGCGTAGACCGAAGCGAGCAGTTCTTC. Amino acid sequence: CASSVDRSEQFF.

The CDR3 DNA sequence: TGTGCCAGCTCATTCAGGACAGGGTTCGGGGAGCTGTTTTTT. Translation: CASSFRTGFGELFF. The chain is built from TRBV18 and TRBJ2-2; TRBD1 matches 8 bases. This CDR3 is 14 amino acids long. Losses at the gene ends were 5 bases for V and 7 bases for J; bases not matched to a gene: 6. Germline V gene lookup returns CDR1 KGHSH and CDR2 LQKENI.

The chain recombines TRBV6-5 with TRBJ1-5; D not resolved. Trimming shortened V by 5 bases and J by 0 bases, and 8 bases separated the two germline ends. CDR1 is MNHEY and CDR2 is SVGAGI in the germline V gene. There are 14 residues in the CDR3. Here the CDR3 DNA reads TGTGCCAGCAGTACCCAGGATAGCAATCAGCCCCAGCATTTT. This sequence encodes CASSTQDSNQPQHF.

The chain combines TRBV19 with TRBJ2-7; a weak D match, TRBD2 (5 bases). Looked up from germline, CDR1 is LNHDA and CDR2 is SQIVND (reference sequence). CDR3 length equals 14 residues. V was clipped by 6 bases and J by 4 bases, with 16 bases between them. The DNA of the CDR3 is TGTGCCAGTAGGCCGAGCGCGGGTCGGTACGAGCAGTACTTC. Its protein is CASRPSAGRYEQYF.

This clone was observed a few times. This chain links TRBV4-1 with TRBJ2-2; tentatively, D is TRBD1 (7 bases). Germline V gene sequence: CDR1 MGHRA, CDR2 YSYEKL. CDR3 length equals 17 residues. V lost 2 bases, J lost 3 bases, and 16 bases lay in between. The CDR3 region is CASSQLPTRGDTGELFF. DNA of the CDR3: TGCGCCAGCAGCCAACTCCCTACCAGGGGGGACACCGGGGAGCTGTTTTTT.

The rearrangement links TRBV7-9 to TRBJ2-3; D ambiguous. The CDR3 consists of 12 residues. CDR1 and CDR2 (germline): SEHNR, FQNEAQ (reference sequence). With 1 base removed from V and 6 bases from J, the gap between germline ends came to 5 bases. The DNA for the CDR3 is TGTGCCAGCAGCTTAGGGCGGGATACGCAGTATTTT. This translates into CASSLGRDTQYF. Using reference TRBV7-9 and TRBJ2-3 for the parts outside the CDR3, the full variable domain is DTGVSQNPRHKITKRGQNVTFRCDPISEHNRLYWYRQTLGQGPEFLTYFQNEAQLEKSRLLSDRFSAERPKGSFSTLEIQRTEQGDSAMYLCASSLGRDTQYFGPGTRLTVL.

The chain recombines TRBV2 with TRBJ1-5, with D possibly being TRBD1 (6 bases). Trimming shortened V by 2 bases and J by 1 base, and 15 bases separated the two germline ends. The CDR3 length is 17 residues. The germline gives CDR1 SNHLY, CDR2 FYNNEI. The CDR3 DNA reads as TGTGCCAGCAGTGAAAGGGGGTCACAGGGCAGCAATCAGCCCCAGCATTTT. Protein: CASSERGSQGSNQPQHF.

This chain links TRBV1 with TRBJ1-2; TRBD1 reflects the table's D call only, with no check against the DNA. TRBV1 is an annotated pseudogene. The CDR3 is 14 residues long. CDR3 sequence (DNA): TGCACCAGCAGCCTCCCCAGGGGGAGGCATGGCTACACCTTC. Protein product: CTSSLPRGRHGYTF.

The chain joins TRBV24-1 to TRBJ2-1; the match to TRBD2 covers 7 bases. The germline V gene encodes CDR1 KGHDR and CDR2 SFDVKD. Trimming at V came to 4 bases and at J to 0 bases, leaving 5 bases not matched to a gene. This CDR3 contains 16 residues. The CDR3 here is CATSDRAGRSYNEQFF. CDR3 in DNA: TGTGCCACCAGTGACCGAGCGGGACGCTCCTACAATGAGCAGTTCTTC.

This rearrangement joins TRBV18 to TRBJ2-1, with 7 nucleotides matching TRBD2. V lost 3 bases to trimming and J lost 3 bases; unmatched junction nucleotides: 8. CDR3 size: 16 residues. The germline V gene has CDR1 KGHSH and CDR2 LQKENI. The CDR3 spells CASSPFLAENYNEQFF. The CDR3 region has the DNA TGTGCCAGCTCACCCTTCCTAGCGGAAAACTACAATGAGCAGTTCTTC.

The count of this clone is one. The chain couples TRBV7-9 to TRBJ1-1; a possible D gene is TRBD1 (5 bases). Trimming left V 2 bases short and J 7 bases short, with 8 bases between. From germline, CDR1 is SEHNR and CDR2 FQNEAQ (reference sequence). The CDR3 length is 12 residues. This CDR3 reads CASSLPQGEAFF. The CDR3 nucleotides are TGTGCCAGCAGCTTACCCCAGGGTGAAGCTTTCTTT.

The sample holds a few counts of this clone. This rearrangement joins TRBV19 to TRBJ1-4; D remains ambiguous. Looked up from germline, CDR1 is LNHDA and CDR2 is SQIVND (reference sequence). This CDR3 contains 18 residues. The V end lost 7 bases, the J end lost 0 bases, and 21 bases lay between the germline ends. For the CDR3, the DNA is TGTGCCAGTACCCCGGGCCTAGCGATTCTTCCAACTAATGAAAAACTGTTTTTT. Amino acids: CASTPGLAILPTNEKLFF.

The chain joins TRBV28 to TRBJ1-5; a weak D match, TRBD1 (6 bases). CDR3 length: 14 residues. Germline V gene data show CDR1 as MDHEN and CDR2 as SYDVKM. With 6 bases removed from V and 5 bases from J, the gap between germline ends came to 14 bases. The chain's CDR3 is CASSVGQFYQPQHF. In DNA, the CDR3 is TGTGCCAGCAGCGTTGGACAGTTCTATCAGCCCCAGCATTTT. Looking up the rest from reference TRBV28 and TRBJ1-5 gives the full variable domain: DVKVTQSSRYLVKRTGEKVFLECVQDMDHENMFWYRQDPGLGLRLIYFSYDVKMKEKGDIPEGYSVSREKKERFSLILESASTNQTSMYLCASSVGQFYQPQHFGDGTRLSIL.

V is TRBV7-2 and J is TRBJ2-5; 7 bases align to TRBD2. Germline loops: CDR1 SGHTA, CDR2 FQGNSA. J gave up 1 base and V 0 bases, and 2 bases lay outside the gene matches. The CDR3 is 15 residues long. The CDR3 loop is CASSLAGTTQETQYF. For the CDR3, the DNA is TGTGCCAGCAGCTTAGCCGGGACTACCCAAGAGACCCAGTACTTC.

V usage is TRBV19 and J usage is TRBJ1-4; 7 positions match TRBD1. The CDR3 sequence is 15 residues long. The junction had 5 bases not matched to a gene; V was cut back by 3 bases and J by 4 bases. The germline CDR1 and CDR2 sequences are LNHDA and SQIVND (reference sequence). The CDR3 nucleotides read TGTGCCAGTAGTATCGGGGGACAGATTAATGAAAAACTGTTTTTT. It codes for CASSIGGQINEKLFF. Complete variable domain (other parts from reference TRBV19 and TRBJ1-4): DGGITQSPKYLFRKEGQNVTLSCEQNLNHDAMYWYRQDPGQGLRLIYYSQIVNDFQKGDIAEGYSVSREKKESFPLTVTSAQKNPTAFYLCASSIGGQINEKLFFGSGTQLSVL.

This chain joins TRBV7-9 and TRBJ2-7; 10 positions agree with TRBD1. The V segment lost 5 bases and the J segment 5 bases; nucleotides outside the gene matches: 9. The CDR3 spans 15 residues. Germline V gives CDR1 SEHNR, CDR2 FQNEAQ (reference sequence). The DNA of the CDR3 is TGTGCCAGCAGCGCCGGAGGGACAGGGGCCCACGAGCAGTACTTC. Protein product: CASSAGGTGAHEQYF.

This clone has only one observation. The chain employs TRBV6-5 and TRBJ1-1; D unclear. V shed 6 bases and J shed 7 bases, with 15 bases lying between them. Per germline, CDR1 MNHEY and CDR2 SVGAGI. This CDR3 contains 13 residues. The CDR3, as DNA: TGTGCCAGCAGACCGGACTCCCCGGGTGAAGCTTTCTTT. Translating gives CASRPDSPGEAFF.

The V gene is TRBV7-8, the J gene TRBJ2-7; perhaps TRBD1 as D (5 bases). This CDR3 region has 13 residues. Per germline, CDR1 SGHVS and CDR2 FQNEAQ. V was pared by 5 bases and J by 1 base, with 9 bases between. Here the CDR3 reads CASSPDRSYEQYF. The CDR3 DNA sequence: TGTGCCAGCAGCCCCGACAGATCCTACGAGCAGTACTTC.

This clone was recorded only once. The chain combines TRBV19 with TRBJ2-7; 11 nucleotides line up with TRBD2. The CDR3 runs 15 residues. Per germline, CDR1 LNHDA and CDR2 SQIVND (reference sequence). J gave up 4 bases and V 6 bases, and 8 bases lay outside the gene matches. CDR3 DNA: TGTGCCAGTAGCCTTAGCGGGAGGGCCAGGTACGAGCAGTACTTC. The encoded protein is CASSLSGRARYEQYF. Full variable domain (missing parts from reference TRBV19 and TRBJ2-7): DGGITQSPKYLFRKEGQNVTLSCEQNLNHDAMYWYRQDPGQGLRLIYYSQIVNDFQKGDIAEGYSVSREKKESFPLTVTSAQKNPTAFYLCASSLSGRARYEQYFGPGTRLTVT.

This chain connects TRBV6-1 to TRBJ2-7; 14 bases line up with TRBD2. Germline V CDR1 and CDR2: MNHNS, SASEGT. Trimming took 3 bases from V and 3 from J; bases not matched to a gene: 4. CDR3 size: 16 residues. The CDR3 here is CASSDKGLAGVYEQYF. CDR3 sequence (DNA): TGTGCCAGCAGTGACAAGGGACTAGCGGGAGTCTACGAGCAGTACTTC.

This chain uses TRBV7-2 with TRBJ2-1; D might be TRBD2 (5 bases). Germline CDR1 and CDR2: SGHTA and FQGNSA. This CDR3 is 12 amino acids long. The V and J ends lost 6 bases and 7 bases respectively, with 10 bases between them. The DNA for the CDR3 is TGTGCCAGCAGACTAGTCCAGAATGAGCAGTTCTTC. As protein: CASRLVQNEQFF.

This clone has just a few counts. The chain has TRBV11-3 and TRBJ1-4; TRBD1 might be the D (6 bases). Looked up from germline, CDR1 is SGHNT and CDR2 is YENEEA. V shed 2 bases and J shed 5 bases, with 12 bases lying between them. The CDR3 runs to 15 residues. The DNA of the CDR3 is TGTGCCAGCAGCTTAAGGACAGATCTGAATGAAAAACTGTTTTTT. Residues: CASSLRTDLNEKLFF.